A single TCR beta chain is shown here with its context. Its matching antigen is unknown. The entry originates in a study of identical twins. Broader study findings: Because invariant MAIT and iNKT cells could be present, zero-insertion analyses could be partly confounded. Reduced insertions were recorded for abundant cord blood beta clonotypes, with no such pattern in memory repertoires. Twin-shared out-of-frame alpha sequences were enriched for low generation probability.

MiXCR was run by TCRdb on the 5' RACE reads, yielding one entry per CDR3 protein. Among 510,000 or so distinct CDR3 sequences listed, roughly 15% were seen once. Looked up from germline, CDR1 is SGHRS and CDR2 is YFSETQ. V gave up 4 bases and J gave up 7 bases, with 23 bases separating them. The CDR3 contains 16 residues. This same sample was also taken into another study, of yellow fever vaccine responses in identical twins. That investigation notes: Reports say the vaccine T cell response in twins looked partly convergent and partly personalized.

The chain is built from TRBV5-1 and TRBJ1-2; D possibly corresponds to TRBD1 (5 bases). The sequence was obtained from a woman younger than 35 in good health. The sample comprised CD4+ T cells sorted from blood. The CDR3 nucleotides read TGCGCCAGCAGCCGCAACGATCCGGAACGGGGGGGTGGCTACACCTTC. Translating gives CASSRNDPERGGGYTF.